A single T cell receptor beta chain is shown here with its context. This could be a read error, since a much larger clone is one nucleotide away. The library came from three nested PCR rounds adapted from ARM-PCR protocols. MiXCR was run by TCRdb on the multiplex PCR reads, yielding one entry per CDR3 protein. The repertoire holds 120,000 or so distinct CDR3 sequences, with 66% as singletons. These data are taken from a study of tumor and adjacent non-tumor tissue in lung cancer. J gave up 8 bases and V 3 bases, and 11 bases lay outside the gene matches. This CDR3 has 15 amino acids. Germline assignment: CDR1 DFQATT and CDR2 SNEGSKA (reference sequence). The template was RNA from unsorted bulk tissue.

This receptor was obtained from a man in his thirties or forties with non-small cell lung cancer. The chain joins TRBV20-1 to TRBJ2-1; TRBD2 matches 9 bases. The sequencing input was lung tumor tissue. The CDR3 sequence is CSASLRLAVADEQFF. As DNA, the CDR3 is TGCAGTGCTAGTTTACGACTAGCGGTGGCCGATGAGCAGTTCTTC.